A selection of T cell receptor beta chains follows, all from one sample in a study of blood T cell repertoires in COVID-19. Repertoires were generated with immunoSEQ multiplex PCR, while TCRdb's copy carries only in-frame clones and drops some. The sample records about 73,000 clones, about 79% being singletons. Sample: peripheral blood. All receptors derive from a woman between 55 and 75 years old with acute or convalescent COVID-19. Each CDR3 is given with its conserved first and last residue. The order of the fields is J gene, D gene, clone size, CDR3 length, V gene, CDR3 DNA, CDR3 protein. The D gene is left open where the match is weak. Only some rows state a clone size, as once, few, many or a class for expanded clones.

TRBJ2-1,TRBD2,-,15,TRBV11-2,TGTGCCAGCAGTCTGAGCGGGAGTTTACCACAGGAGCAGTTCTTC,CASSLSGSLPQEQFF
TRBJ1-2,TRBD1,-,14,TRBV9,TGTGCCAGCAGCGCCGACAGGGGGTTGGGTGGCTACACCTTC,CASSADRGLGGYTF
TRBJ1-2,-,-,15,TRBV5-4,TGTGCCAGCAGCCCTGGGGGGGGCAGTAGCTATGGCTACACCTTC,CASSPGGGSSYGYTF
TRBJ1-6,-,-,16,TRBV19,TGTGCCACCAGGGGTGCAGGCCTCAGTGAGAATTCACCCCTCCACTTT,CATRGAGLSENSPLHF
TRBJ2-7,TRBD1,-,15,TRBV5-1,TGCGCCAGCCGAACAGGGACAGGGGGCTTCTACGAGCAGTACTTC,CASRTGTGGFYEQYF
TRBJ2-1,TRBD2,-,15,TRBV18,TGTGCCAGCTCACCACCGAGCGGGGGGGGGAATGAGCAGTTCTTC,CASSPPSGGGNEQFF
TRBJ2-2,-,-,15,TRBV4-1,TGCGCCAGCAGCCCCGCGTTACCAAACACCGGGGAGCTGTTTTTT,CASSPALPNTGELFF
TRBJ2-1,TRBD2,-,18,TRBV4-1,TGCGCCAGCAGCCAAGACAGAAGTTGGACTAGCGGTATCAATGAGCAGTTCTTC,CASSQDRSWTSGINEQFF
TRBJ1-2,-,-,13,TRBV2,TGTGCCAGCAGTCCGTCTATTCCCTATGGCTACACCTTC,CASSPSIPYGYTF
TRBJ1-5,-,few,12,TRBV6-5,TGTGCCTCCGGGGGGGCTGGGCAGCCCCAGCATTTT,CASGGAGQPQHF
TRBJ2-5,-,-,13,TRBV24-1,TGTGCCACCAGTGATTTTTTCGGGGAGACCCAGTACTTC,CATSDFFGETQYF
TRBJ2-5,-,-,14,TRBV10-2,TGCGCCAGCAGGGGCACAGGGAGCCAAGAGACCCAGTACTTC,CASRGTGSQETQYF
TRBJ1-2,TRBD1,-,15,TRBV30,TGTGCCTGGAGTGTCCACAGGGGGTTGCAGTATGGCTACACCTTC,CAWSVHRGLQYGYTF
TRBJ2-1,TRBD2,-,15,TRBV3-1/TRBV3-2,TGTGCCAGCAGCCAAAGCGGGAGGGCCGACAATGAGCAGTTCTTC,CASSQSGRADNEQFF
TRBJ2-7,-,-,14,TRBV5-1,TGCGCCAGCAGCTTGGATCCTCCTCCCTACGAGCAGTACTTC,CASSLDPPPYEQYF
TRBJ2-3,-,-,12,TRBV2,TGTGCCAGCACTGGGGGCAAAGATACGCAGTATTTT,CASTGGKDTQYF
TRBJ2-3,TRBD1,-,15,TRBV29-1,TGCAGCGCCCGTCAGGGGGCGTCTGACACAGATACGCAGTATTTT,CSARQGASDTDTQYF
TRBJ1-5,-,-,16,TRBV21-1,TGTGCCAGCAGCAGACAGGGCCCTGGGAGCAATCAGCCCCAGCATTTT,CASSRQGPGSNQPQHF
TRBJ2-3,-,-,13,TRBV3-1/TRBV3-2,TGTGCCAGCAGAGCGGCGGGGCGAGATACGCAGTATTTT,CASRAAGRDTQYF
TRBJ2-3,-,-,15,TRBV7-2,TGTGCCAGCAGCTTCGCGGGGGCCCTCCCGGATACGCAGTATTTT,CASSFAGALPDTQYF
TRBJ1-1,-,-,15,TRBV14,TGTGCCAGCAGCCCGATGGGAGGGCTGAACACTGAAGCTTTCTTT,CASSPMGGLNTEAFF
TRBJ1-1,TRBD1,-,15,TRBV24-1,TGTGCCACCAGTGAATCTCGGACAGGGAGCACTGAAGCTTTCTTT,CATSESRTGSTEAFF
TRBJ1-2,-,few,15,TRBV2,TGTGCCAGCAGTGTGGAGGCTGACTCCTCCCATGGCTACACCTTC,CASSVEADSSHGYTF
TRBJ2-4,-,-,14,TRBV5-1,TGCGCCAGCAGCATCGACGGGAACAAAAACATTCAGTACTTC,CASSIDGNKNIQYF
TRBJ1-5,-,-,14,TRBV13,TGTGCCAGCAGCTTAGGGCGGAGCAATCAGCCCCAGCATTTT,CASSLGRSNQPQHF
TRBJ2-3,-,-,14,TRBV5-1,TGCGCCAGCAGCAACGGGGGGCCCACAGATACGCAGTATTTT,CASSNGGPTDTQYF